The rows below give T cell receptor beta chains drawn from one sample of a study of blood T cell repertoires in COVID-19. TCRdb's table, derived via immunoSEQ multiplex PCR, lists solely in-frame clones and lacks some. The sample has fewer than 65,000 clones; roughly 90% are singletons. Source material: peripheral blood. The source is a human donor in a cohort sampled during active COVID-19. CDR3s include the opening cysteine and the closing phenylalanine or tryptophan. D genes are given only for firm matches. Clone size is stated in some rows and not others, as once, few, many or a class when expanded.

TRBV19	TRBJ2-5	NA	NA	TGTGCCAGTAGTTTTGGCAGGGCTGAGACCCAGTACTTC	CASSFGRAETQYF
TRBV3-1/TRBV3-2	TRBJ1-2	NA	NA	TGTGCCAGCAGTCACGTTACCAGGGAAGATGGCTACACCTTC	CASSHVTREDGYTF
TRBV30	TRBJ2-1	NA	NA	TGTGCCTGGAGTGTACAGACTACGCGCGAGCAGTTCTTC	CAWSVQTTREQFF
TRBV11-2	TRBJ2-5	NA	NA	TGTGCCAGCAGAAGCTTAGGTCAGGGGGAGACCCAGTACTTC	CASRSLGQGETQYF
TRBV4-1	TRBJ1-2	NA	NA	TGCGCCAGCAGCCAACCCACAGGTCGGGGCTACACCTTC	CASSQPTGRGYTF
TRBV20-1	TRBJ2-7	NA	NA	TGCAGTGCTAGTTCAGCCGGGTTCTACTACGAGCAGTACTTC	CSASSAGFYYEQYF
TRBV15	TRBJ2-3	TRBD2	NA	TGTGCCACCAGCAGACGCAGCGGGGCTAGCACAGATACGCAGTATTTT	CATSRRSGASTDTQYF
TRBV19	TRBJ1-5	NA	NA	TGTGCCAGTAAGCGTGGAGGCAATCAGCCCCAGCATTTT	CASKRGGNQPQHF
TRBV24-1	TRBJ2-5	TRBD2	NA	TGTGCCACCAGTGGAGGCGGGAGGCCTCTCCAAGAGACCCAGTACTTC	CATSGGGRPLQETQYF
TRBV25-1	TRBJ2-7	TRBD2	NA	TGTGCCAGCAGTGAACCCGCTAGCGGGAGGGTCAACGAGCAGTACTTC	CASSEPASGRVNEQYF
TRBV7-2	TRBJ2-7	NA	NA	TGTGCCAGCAGCCTAGACCACAGGGATGAGCAGTACTTC	CASSLDHRDEQYF
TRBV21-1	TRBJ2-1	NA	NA	TGTGCCAGCAGCAAAGACAGGGGCTCCTACAATGAGCAGTTCTTC	CASSKDRGSYNEQFF
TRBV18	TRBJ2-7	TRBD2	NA	TGTGCCAGCTCACCTAAGAAAATTAAAGGGAGGGATTGGTCCTACGAGCAGTACTTC	CASSPKKIKGRDWSYEQYF
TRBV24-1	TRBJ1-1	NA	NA	TGTGCCAACCTCCCGGGGGACACTGAAGCTTTCTTT	CANLPGDTEAFF
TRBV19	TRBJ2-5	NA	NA	TGTGCCAGTAGTATAGACAGGTTCCAAGAGACCCAGTACTTC	CASSIDRFQETQYF
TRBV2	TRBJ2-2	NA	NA	TGTGCCAGCAGTGGGACATTGAACACCGGGGAGCTGTTTTTT	CASSGTLNTGELFF
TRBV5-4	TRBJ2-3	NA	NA	TGTGCCAGCAGCTTGAGGACAGTGAGCACAGATACGCAGTATTTT	CASSLRTVSTDTQYF
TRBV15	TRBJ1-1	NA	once	TGTGCCACCAGCTGGGCAGGGGCTGAAGCTTTCTTT	CATSWAGAEAFF
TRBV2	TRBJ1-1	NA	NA	TGTGCCAGCAGGGAAAAACTCGCGAACAGAGAAGCTTTCTTT	CASREKLANREAFF
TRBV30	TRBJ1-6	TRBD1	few	TGTGCCTGGAGTACCCGACAGGGGGGTTCGTATAATTCACCCCTCCACTTT	CAWSTRQGGSYNSPLHF
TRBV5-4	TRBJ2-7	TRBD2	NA	TGTGCCAGCAGCTTGGTGCGGCAGGGAGGGTCCTACGAGCAGTACTTC	CASSLVRQGGSYEQYF
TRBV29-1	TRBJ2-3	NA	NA	TGCAGCGTTGAAGTTGGGCCCGGTGATACGCAGTATTTT	CSVEVGPGDTQYF
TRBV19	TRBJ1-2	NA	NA	TGTGCCAGCCTAGGACGGGGGGCCACCCTCTATGGCTACACCTTC	CASLGRGATLYGYTF
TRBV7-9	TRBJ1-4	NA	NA	TGTGCCAGCAGTTCTACCGAGGGAAATGAAAAACTGTTTTTT	CASSSTEGNEKLFF
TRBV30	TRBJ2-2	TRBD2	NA	TGTGCCTGGAAAGAGACTAGCGGGAGGTCCGGGGAGCTGTTTTTT	CAWKETSGRSGELFF
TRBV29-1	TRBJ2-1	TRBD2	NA	TGCAGCGTGATCCCCGGACTAGCGAGCGAGCAGTTCTTC	CSVIPGLASEQFF
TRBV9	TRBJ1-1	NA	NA	TGTGCCAGCAGCGTAGTGGGGAGGGGAATGAACACTGAAGCTTTCTTT	CASSVVGRGMNTEAFF
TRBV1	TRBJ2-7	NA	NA	TGCACCAGCAGCGACGTCGGGGGGATCGGCGAGCAGTACTTC	CTSSDVGGIGEQYF
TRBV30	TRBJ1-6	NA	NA	TGTGCCTGGAGTGCCGGACAGACTAATTCACCCCTCCACTTT	CAWSAGQTNSPLHF
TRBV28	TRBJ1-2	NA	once	TGTGCCAGCAGTAGTTACGGGGGGGGACTATCTAACTATGGCTACACCTTC	CASSSYGGGLSNYGYTF
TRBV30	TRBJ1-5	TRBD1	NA	TGTGCCTGGAGTGCGACAGGGGGAAGTCAGCCCCAGCATTTT	CAWSATGGSQPQHF
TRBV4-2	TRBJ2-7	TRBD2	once	TGTGCCAGCAGCCAAGATGGCGGGAGGGCAGATGAGCAGTACTTC	CASSQDGGRADEQYF
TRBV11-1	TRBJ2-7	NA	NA	TGTGCCAGCAGCTCGAGGAGCTCCTACGAGCAGTACTTC	CASSSRSSYEQYF
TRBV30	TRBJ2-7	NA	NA	TGTGCCTGGAGTGTGAGGGAAAAGCTCTACGAGCAGTACTTC	CAWSVREKLYEQYF
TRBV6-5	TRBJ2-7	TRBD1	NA	TGTGCCAGCAGTTGGACAGGGGGGCCCTACGAGCAGTACTTC	CASSWTGGPYEQYF
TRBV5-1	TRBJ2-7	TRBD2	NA	TGCGCCAGCAGCGCAGCGGGAGCCTCTAACGAGCAGTACTTC	CASSAAGASNEQYF
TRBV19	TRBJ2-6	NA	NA	TGTGCCAGTAGTAGCCGGTTCTCTGGGGCCAACGTCCTGACTTTC	CASSSRFSGANVLTF
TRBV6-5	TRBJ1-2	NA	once	TGTGCCAGCAGTCCAGACAGGAGTTATGGCTACACCTTC	CASSPDRSYGYTF
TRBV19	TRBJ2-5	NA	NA	TGTGCCAGTAGTATGTGGCTAGACCAAGAGACCCAGTACTTC	CASSMWLDQETQYF
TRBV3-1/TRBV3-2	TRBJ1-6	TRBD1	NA	TGTGCCAGCAGTTTCACTACAGGGGATAATTCACCCCTCCACTTT	CASSFTTGDNSPLHF
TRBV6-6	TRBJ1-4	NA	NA	TGTGCCAGCAGTCGATCCGTGTTTGCAACTAATGAAAAACTGTTTTTT	CASSRSVFATNEKLFF
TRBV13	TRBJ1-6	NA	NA	TGTGCCAGCAGCTTAGGCCGGGCACACGGGGGTTCACCCCTCCACTTT	CASSLGRAHGGSPLHF
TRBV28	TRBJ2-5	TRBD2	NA	TGTGCCAGCAGTTTATTAGGCGGGAGGGCCCTCGGGGAGACCCAGTACTTC	CASSLLGGRALGETQYF
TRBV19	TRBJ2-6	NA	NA	TGTGCCAGTAGTATAGCAGTGGTCACTGGGGCCAACGTCCTGACTTTC	CASSIAVVTGANVLTF
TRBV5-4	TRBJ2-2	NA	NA	TGTGCCAGCAGCCCGGGGGGCCCTGCCGGGGAGCTGTTTTTT	CASSPGGPAGELFF
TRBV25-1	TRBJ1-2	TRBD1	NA	TGTGCCAGCAGTGAATCCTCGACAGGGACTAACTATGGCTACACCTTC	CASSESSTGTNYGYTF
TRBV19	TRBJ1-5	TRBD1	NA	TGTGCCAGTAGTATTTTTGGGGAACGGACAGGGACACAGCCCCAGCATTTT	CASSIFGERTGTQPQHF
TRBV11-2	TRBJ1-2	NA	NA	TGTGCCAGCAGCTTATACAGAGATGGCTACACCTTC	CASSLYRDGYTF
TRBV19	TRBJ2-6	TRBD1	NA	TGTGCCAGTACTCGCCAGGGGGCAAGTGGGGCCAACGTCCTGACTTTC	CASTRQGASGANVLTF